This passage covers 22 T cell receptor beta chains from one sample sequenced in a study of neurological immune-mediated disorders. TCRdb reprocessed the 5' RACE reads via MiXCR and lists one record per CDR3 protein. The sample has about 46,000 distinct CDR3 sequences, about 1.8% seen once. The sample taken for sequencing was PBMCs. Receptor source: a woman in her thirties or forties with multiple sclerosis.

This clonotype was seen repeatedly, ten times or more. Here the CDR3 DNA reads TGTGCCAGCAGCTTGAACGAAGCCAAAAACATTCAGTACTTC. Its translation: CASSLNEAKNIQYF. The chain joins TRBV5-5 to TRBJ2-4; D is uncertain. There are 14 residues in the CDR3. Germline loops: CDR1 SGHKS, CDR2 YYEKEE (reference sequence). V dropped 1 base and J dropped 0 bases, with 5 bases sitting between them.

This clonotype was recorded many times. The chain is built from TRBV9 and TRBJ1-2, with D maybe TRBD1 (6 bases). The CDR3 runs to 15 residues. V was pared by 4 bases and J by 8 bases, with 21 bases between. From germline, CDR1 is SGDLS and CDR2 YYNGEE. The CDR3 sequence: CASSPLPGSTGGYTF. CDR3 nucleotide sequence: TGTGCCAGCAGCCCCCTCCCAGGGTCAACAGGGGGCTACACCTTC.

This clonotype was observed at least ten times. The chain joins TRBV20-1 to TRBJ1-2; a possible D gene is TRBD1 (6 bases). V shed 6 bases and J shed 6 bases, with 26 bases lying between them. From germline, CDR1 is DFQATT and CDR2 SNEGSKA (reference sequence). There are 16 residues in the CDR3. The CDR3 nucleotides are TGCAGTGCAGATCGGGACACCGACCCGGAGGCCGATGGCTACACCTTC. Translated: CSADRDTDPEADGYTF.

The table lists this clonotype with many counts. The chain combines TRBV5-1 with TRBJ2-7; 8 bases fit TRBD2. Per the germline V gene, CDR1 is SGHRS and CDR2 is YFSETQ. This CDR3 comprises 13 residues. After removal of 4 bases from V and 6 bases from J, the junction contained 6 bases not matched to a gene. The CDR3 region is CASSPGGVGEQYF. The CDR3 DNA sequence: TGCGCCAGCAGCCCGGGGGGGGTTGGCGAGCAGTACTTC.

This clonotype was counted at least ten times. CDR3 in DNA: TGCGCCAGCAGCCAAGGGGCGGCCGCCTATGGCTACACCTTC. Translated, it gives CASSQGAAAYGYTF. The gene calls are TRBV4-1 and TRBJ1-2; D is undetermined. CDR1 is MGHRA and CDR2 is YSYEKL in the germline V gene. V was pared by 1 base and J by 4 bases, with 10 bases between. The CDR3 covers 14 residues.

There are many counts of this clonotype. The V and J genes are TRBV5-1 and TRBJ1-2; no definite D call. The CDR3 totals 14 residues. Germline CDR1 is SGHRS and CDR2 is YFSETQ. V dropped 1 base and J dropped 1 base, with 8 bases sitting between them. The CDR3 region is CASSLLTNNYGYTF. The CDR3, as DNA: TGCGCCAGCAGCTTGTTGACGAATAACTATGGCTACACCTTC.

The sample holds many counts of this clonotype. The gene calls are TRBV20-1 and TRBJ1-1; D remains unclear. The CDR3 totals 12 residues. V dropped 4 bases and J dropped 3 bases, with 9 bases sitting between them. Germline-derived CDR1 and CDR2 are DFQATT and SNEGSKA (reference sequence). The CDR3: CSAIGPDTEAFF. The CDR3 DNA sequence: TGCAGTGCTATTGGGCCCGACACTGAAGCTTTCTTT.

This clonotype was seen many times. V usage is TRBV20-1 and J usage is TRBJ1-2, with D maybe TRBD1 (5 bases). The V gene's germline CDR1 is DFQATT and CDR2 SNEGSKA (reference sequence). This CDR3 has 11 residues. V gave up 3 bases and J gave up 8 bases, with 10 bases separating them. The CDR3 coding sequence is TGCAGTGCTAGGCGAGGGGACGGCTACACCTTC. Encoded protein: CSARRGDGYTF.

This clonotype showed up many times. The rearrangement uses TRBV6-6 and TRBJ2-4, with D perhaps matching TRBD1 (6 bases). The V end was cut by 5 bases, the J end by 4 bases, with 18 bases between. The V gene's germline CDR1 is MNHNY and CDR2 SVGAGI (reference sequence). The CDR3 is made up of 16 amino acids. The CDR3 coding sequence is TGTGCCAGCAGTACACACTTGACAGGCCGAAAAAACATTCAGTACTTC. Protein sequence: CASSTHLTGRKNIQYF.

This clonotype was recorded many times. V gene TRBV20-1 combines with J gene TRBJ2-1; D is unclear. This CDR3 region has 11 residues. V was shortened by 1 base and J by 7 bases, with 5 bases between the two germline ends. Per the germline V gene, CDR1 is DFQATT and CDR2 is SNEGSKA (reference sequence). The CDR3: CSARVANEQFF. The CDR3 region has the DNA TGCAGTGCTAGAGTAGCAAATGAGCAGTTCTTC.

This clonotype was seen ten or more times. The DNA for the CDR3 is TGTGCCAGCAGCTTTGAAATCTCCTACGAGCAGTACTTC. This sequence encodes CASSFEISYEQYF. The rearrangement uses TRBV11-1 and TRBJ2-7; D gene ambiguous. V was cut by 3 bases and J by 0 bases, with 6 bases left in between. The CDR3 is 13 amino acids. Germline V gives CDR1 SGHAT, CDR2 FQDESV (reference sequence).

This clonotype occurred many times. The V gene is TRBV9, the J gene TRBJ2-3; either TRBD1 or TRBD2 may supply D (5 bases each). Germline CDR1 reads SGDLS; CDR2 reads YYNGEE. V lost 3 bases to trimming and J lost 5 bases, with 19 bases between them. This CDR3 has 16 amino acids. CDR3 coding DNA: TGTGCCAGCAGCGCCCGTTCCGGGGCCCCCGGAGATACGCAGTATTTT. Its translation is CASSARSGAPGDTQYF.

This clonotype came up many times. The CDR3 is CATSDRGTGGPSTDTQYF. The DNA for the CDR3 is TGTGCCACCAGTGACCGCGGGACAGGGGGCCCTAGCACAGATACGCAGTATTTT. The gene calls are TRBV24-1 and TRBJ2-3; 12 bases are shared with TRBD1. V trimming: 4 bases; J trimming: 0 bases; junction bases outside the gene matches: 7. CDR1 KGHDR and CDR2 SFDVKD come from the germline V gene. CDR3 length equals 18 residues.

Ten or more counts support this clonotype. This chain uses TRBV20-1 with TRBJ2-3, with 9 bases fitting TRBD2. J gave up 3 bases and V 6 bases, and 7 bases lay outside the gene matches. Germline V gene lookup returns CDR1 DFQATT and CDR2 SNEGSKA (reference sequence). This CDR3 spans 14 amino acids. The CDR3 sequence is CSARDAGGTDTQYF. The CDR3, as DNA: TGCAGTGCCCGTGACGCGGGGGGGACAGATACGCAGTATTTT.

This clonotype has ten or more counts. Here the CDR3 DNA reads TGCAGTGCTAGACCGTCCCCTCGGGACTTTTACAATGAGCAGTTCTTC. Protein: CSARPSPRDFYNEQFF. This chain connects TRBV20-1 to TRBJ2-1; maybe TRBD2 (6 bases). The V end was cut by 2 bases, the J end by 4 bases, with 18 bases between. The CDR3 is 16 amino acids. CDR1 and CDR2 from the germline V gene are DFQATT and SNEGSKA (reference sequence).

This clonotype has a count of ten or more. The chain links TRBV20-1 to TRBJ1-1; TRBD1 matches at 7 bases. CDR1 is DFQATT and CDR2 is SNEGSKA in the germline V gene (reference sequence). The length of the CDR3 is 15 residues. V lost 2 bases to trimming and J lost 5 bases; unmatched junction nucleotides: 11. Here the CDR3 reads CSARLQQGKGTEAFF. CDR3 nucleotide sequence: TGCAGTGCTAGACTCCAACAGGGGAAGGGAACTGAAGCTTTCTTT.

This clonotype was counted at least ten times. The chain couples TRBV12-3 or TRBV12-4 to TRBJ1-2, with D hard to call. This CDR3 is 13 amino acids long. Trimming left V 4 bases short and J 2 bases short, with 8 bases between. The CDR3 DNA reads TGTGCCAGCAGTTGGAGCAGCAACTATGGCTACACCTTC. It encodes CASSWSSNYGYTF.

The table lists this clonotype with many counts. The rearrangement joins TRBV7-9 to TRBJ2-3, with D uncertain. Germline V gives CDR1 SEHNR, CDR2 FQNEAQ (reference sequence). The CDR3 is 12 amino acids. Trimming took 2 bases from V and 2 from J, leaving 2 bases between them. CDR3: CASSLLTDTQYF. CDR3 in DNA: TGTGCCAGCAGCTTACTCACAGATACGCAGTATTTT.

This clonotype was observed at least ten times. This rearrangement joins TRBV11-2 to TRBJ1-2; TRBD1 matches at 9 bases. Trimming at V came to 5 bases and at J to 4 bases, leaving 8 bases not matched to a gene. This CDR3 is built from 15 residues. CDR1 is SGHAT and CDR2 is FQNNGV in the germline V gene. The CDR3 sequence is CASSEPGQGIYGYTF. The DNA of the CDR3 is TGTGCCAGCAGCGAACCCGGACAGGGGATCTATGGCTACACCTTC.

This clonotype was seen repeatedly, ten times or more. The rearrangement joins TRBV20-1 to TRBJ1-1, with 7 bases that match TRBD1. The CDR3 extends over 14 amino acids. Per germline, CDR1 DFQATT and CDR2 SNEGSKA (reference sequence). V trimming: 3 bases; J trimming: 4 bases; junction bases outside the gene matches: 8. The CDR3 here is CSASLPYRGTEAFF. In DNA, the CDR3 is TGCAGTGCTAGTCTCCCCTACAGGGGCACTGAAGCTTTCTTT.

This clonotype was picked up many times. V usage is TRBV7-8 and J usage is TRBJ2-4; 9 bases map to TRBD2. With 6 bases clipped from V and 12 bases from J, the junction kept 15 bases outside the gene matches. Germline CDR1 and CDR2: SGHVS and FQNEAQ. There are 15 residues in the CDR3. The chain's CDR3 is CASSSPLEVAGAQYF. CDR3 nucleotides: TGTGCCAGCAGTTCACCCCTGGAGGTAGCGGGGGCTCAGTACTTC.

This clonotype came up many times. CDR3: CASSQSTRPSYEQYF. DNA for the CDR3: TGCGCCAGCAGCCAAAGCACACGGCCTTCCTACGAGCAGTACTTC. The rearrangement uses TRBV4-1 and TRBJ2-7, with no clear D. V was cut by 2 bases and J by 1 base, with 12 bases left in between. Germline V lookup: CDR1 MGHRA, CDR2 YSYEKL. CDR3 length: 15 residues.